What follows are 8 T cell receptor beta chains derived from one specimen sequenced in a study of Graves' ophthalmopathy and Graves' hyperthyroidism. RNA served as the template for amplifying TCR beta CDR3 regions. First-round RT-PCR relied on HTBI primers, and a second-round multiplex PCR came next. TCRdb fed the multiplex PCR reads into MiXCR, producing one record per CDR3 protein. The sample records 350,000 to 450,000 distinct CDR3 sequences, around 19% being singletons. Source material: peripheral blood. The receptors derive from a young woman with Graves' ophthalmopathy.

There are many counts of this clonotype. The rearrangement links TRBV27 to TRBJ1-6, with D hard to call. The CDR3 consists of 12 residues. Germline-derived CDR1 and CDR2 are MNHEY and SMNVEV (reference sequence). Trimming took 7 bases from V and 7 from J, leaving 8 bases between them. In nucleotides, the CDR3 is TGTGCCAGCACGGCCGGCAATTCACCCCTCCACTTT. Translation: CASTAGNSPLHF.

At least ten counts were recorded for this clonotype. V gene TRBV13 combines with J gene TRBJ2-7; possibly TRBD2 for D (5 bases). The CDR3 runs to 12 residues. Germline assignment: CDR1 PRHDT and CDR2 FYEKMQ (reference sequence). Trimming took off 2 bases at V and 6 bases at J, with 8 bases between the two ends. In nucleotides, the CDR3 is TGTGCCAGCAGCTTACGGGGTCCCGAGCAGTACTTC. Its protein product is CASSLRGPEQYF.

This chain joins TRBV3-1 and TRBJ2-4; D gene unclear. V was trimmed by 2 bases and J by 0 bases, leaving 8 bases between them. Looked up from germline, CDR1 is LGHDT and CDR2 is YNNKEL (reference sequence). The CDR3 totals 15 residues. In DNA form, the CDR3 reads TGTGCCAGCAGCCAAATTCAGGTAGCCAAAAACATTCAGTACTTC. Translation: CASSQIQVAKNIQYF.

This clonotype was found many times. Its ends do not fully match the called genes, so a read error is possible. The V call is TRBV7-7, the J call TRBJ2-7, with D possibly TRBD2 on 6 matching bases. CDR3 length: 15 residues. The germline V gene encodes CDR1 SSHAT and CDR2 FNYEAQ (reference sequence). CDR3 loop: CASSLNHGGTYEQYF. The CDR3 DNA follows: TGTGCTAGCAGCTTAAACCACGGAGGGACCTACGAGCAGTACTTC.

At least ten counts were recorded for this clonotype. This chain connects TRBV2 to TRBJ2-2; D uncertain. Germline lookup yields CDR1 SNHLY and CDR2 FYNNEI. Trimming took 2 bases from V and 7 from J, leaving 8 bases between them. This CDR3 spans 13 amino acids. CDR3 DNA: TGTGCCAGCAGTGAACTCGACGTCGGGGAGCTGTTTTTT. It encodes CASSELDVGELFF.

V usage is TRBV27 and J usage is TRBJ2-7, with 8 bases lining up with TRBD1. Germline values: CDR1 MNHEY, CDR2 SMNVEV (reference sequence). Trimming took 5 bases from V and 12 from J; bases not matched to a gene: 27. There are 18 residues in the CDR3. CDR3 amino acids: CASSLSGTGPFRTPTRYF. The CDR3 region has the DNA TGTGCCAGCAGTCTTTCCGGGACAGGCCCGTTCCGCACCCCCACTCGGTACTTC.

This clonotype has at least ten counts. This chain connects TRBV28 to TRBJ1-1, with D hard to call. Per the germline V gene, CDR1 is MDHEN and CDR2 is SYDVKM. CDR3 length equals 13 residues. V lost 10 bases, J lost 3 bases, and 15 bases lay in between. CDR3: CATLGLKYTEAFF. CDR3 nucleotides: TGTGCCACCTTAGGACTGAAGTACACTGAAGCTTTCTTT. Full variable domain (rest looked up from reference TRBV28 and TRBJ1-1): DVKVTQSSRYLVKRTGEKVFLECVQDMDHENMFWYRQDPGLGLRLIYFSYDVKMKEKGDIPEGYSVSREKKERFSLILESASTNQTSMYLCATLGLKYTEAFFGQGTRLTVV.

A single count supports this clonotype. J is TRBJ1-6 and V is TRBV2; unclear D gene. This CDR3 contains 13 residues. The V gene's germline CDR1 is SNHLY and CDR2 FYNNEI. V was clipped by 7 bases and J by 4 bases, with 8 bases between them. CDR3 amino acids: CASKEDYNSPLHF. The CDR3 DNA follows: TGTGCCAGCAAGGAAGATTATAATTCACCCCTCCACTTT.